The clone carrying this T cell receptor beta chain was counted between two and nine times. Antigen: not known. There are 14 residues in the CDR3. Germline values: CDR1 SGHRS, CDR2 YFSETQ. The V and J ends lost 2 bases and 2 bases, in that order; junction bases with no gene match: 2. The entry originates in a study of cytomegalovirus exposure and HLA in healthy donors. Broader study findings: Later analysis demonstrated an association between a missense DCLRE1C variant and TCR beta V- and J-gene trimming.

The study ran its PCR with 60 Vbeta and 13 Jbeta primers. The authors' processing: Tens of millions of unique TCR beta chains, 9 million to 11 million shared, were counted in a later analysis. Some clones are missing from TCRdb's copy, which holds only in-frame ones; the method was immunoSEQ multiplex PCR. V, J and clone size are those of that table, while D and trimming were read from the DNA. The table shows about 180,000 clones, with 70% to 75% occurring only once. The sequence was obtained from a male donor in good health and CMV-seronegative. The V and J genes are TRBV5-1 and TRBJ1-1; the match to TRBD1 covers 8 bases. The sequenced sample was PBMCs. This CDR3 is CASSLTGGNTEAFF. Written as DNA, the CDR3 is TGCGCCAGCAGCTTAACAGGGGGTAACACTGAAGCTTTCTTT.